What follows is one TCR beta chain and its context. Antigen: not known. The sample originates from a study of T cell responses to AZD1222 COVID-19 vaccine. Germline V gives CDR1 LGHDT, CDR2 YNNKEL (reference sequence). V was cut by 5 bases and J by 1 base, with 11 bases left in between. The CDR3 runs 14 residues. Study-wide results and caveats: Sampling that yielded the repertoires occurred only after the peak T cell response.

Sequencing was performed with immunoSEQ multiplex PCR; in TCRdb, only in-frame clones are kept and a portion is missing. The data contain roughly 72,000 clones, 88% of them singletons. The TCR comes from an adult who received the MenACWY meningococcal vaccine as a control. The sequences come from peripheral blood, collected 28 days after the second dose of the MenACWY control vaccine. The V and J genes are TRBV3-1 (or the pseudogene TRBV3-2) and TRBJ1-1; perhaps TRBD1 as D (6 bases). DNA for the CDR3: TGTGCCAGCAGCTCCGACAGGCCGAACACTGAAGCTTTCTTT. Its protein product is CASSSDRPNTEAFF.